The 13 T cell receptor beta chains below were found in one sample sequenced in a study of human T cells and chemical hapten exposure. TCRdb re-called the 5' RACE reads with MiXCR, one entry per CDR3 protein. This table holds 110,000 or so distinct CDR3 sequences, 15% to 20% found once. Total RNA was extracted from unfractionated whole blood. These receptors were taken from a human donor in good health.

V is TRBV6-5 and J is TRBJ2-3; D is perhaps TRBD2 (5 bases). The germline CDR1 and CDR2 sequences are MNHEY and SVGAGI. The CDR3 sequence is 16 residues long. Trimming shortened V by 2 bases and J by 5 bases, and 17 bases separated the two germline ends. CDR3 nucleotide sequence: TGTGCCAGCAGTTACCGTCGAAACCCTGAGGGAGATACGCAGTATTTT. Amino acids: CASSYRRNPEGDTQYF.

The count of this clonotype is one. The chain has TRBV5-1 and TRBJ1-2; TRBD1 might be the D (6 bases). Trimming removed 5 bases at V and 7 bases at J, with 18 bases between. The CDR3 length is 14 residues. Germline V gene sequence: CDR1 SGHRS, CDR2 YFSETQ. The CDR3 nucleotides read TGCGCCAGCAGTTCTGACAGGCTCCTTGGTGGCTACACCTTC. This sequence encodes CASSSDRLLGGYTF.

The CDR3 here is CAISESDRADEQFF. In DNA form, the CDR3 reads TGTGCCATCAGTGAGTCAGACAGGGCGGATGAGCAGTTCTTC. The J gene is TRBJ2-1, the V gene TRBV10-3; 7 bases match TRBD1. This CDR3 spans 14 amino acids. The junction had 4 bases not matched to a gene; V was cut back by 0 bases and J by 8 bases. CDR1 and CDR2 from the germline V gene are ENHRY and SYGVKD.

The chain combines TRBV12-3 or TRBV12-4 with TRBJ2-3; D may match TRBD1 or TRBD2 (5 bases each). Trimming removed 7 bases at V and 3 bases at J, with 14 bases between. CDR3 length: 14 amino acids. The CDR3 DNA reads TGTGCCAGCACCCAAGCAGGGAGAACAGATACGCAGTATTTT. Protein sequence: CASTQAGRTDTQYF.

This chain connects TRBV3-1 to TRBJ1-4; D is undetermined. The CDR3 contains 17 residues. Trimming removed 1 base from V and 8 bases from J, with 20 bases in between. Looked up from germline, CDR1 is LGHDT and CDR2 is YNNKEL (reference sequence). CDR3 DNA sequence: TGTGCCAGCAGCCAAGGGAAAGGGTGGCCCAGCTACGAAAAACTGTTTTTT. Its translation is CASSQGKGWPSYEKLFF.

The chain carries TRBV20-1 and TRBJ1-4; no definite D call. This CDR3 is built from 13 residues. The V and J ends lost 8 bases and 8 bases respectively, with 18 bases between them. Germline V gene sequence: CDR1 DFQATT, CDR2 SNEGSKA (reference sequence). CDR3 in amino acids: CSPSSPSAEKLFF. Here the CDR3 DNA reads TGCAGTCCCTCTAGCCCTTCCGCAGAAAAACTGTTTTTT.

This chain joins TRBV4-2 and TRBJ2-7; 8 bases agree with TRBD1. Trimming took 5 bases from V and 0 from J; bases not matched to a gene: 6. The CDR3 has 15 residues. Per germline, CDR1 LGHNA and CDR2 YNFKEQ. The CDR3 nucleotides read TGTGCCAGCAGCAGGACAGGGCTTAGCTCCTACGAGCAGTACTTC. Its translation is CASSRTGLSSYEQYF.

This clonotype occurred once. The genes are TRBV20-1 and TRBJ1-2; D unresolved. Trimming cost V 0 bases and J 0 bases, with 5 bases left between them. Per germline, CDR1 DFQATT and CDR2 SNEGSKA (reference sequence). The CDR3 runs 13 residues. CDR3 residues: CSARDPANYGYTF. CDR3 nucleotide sequence: TGCAGTGCTAGAGATCCAGCTAACTATGGCTACACCTTC.

V usage is TRBV28 and J usage is TRBJ2-7; 8 bases fit TRBD1. Germline-derived CDR1 and CDR2 are MDHEN and SYDVKM. The CDR3 loop spans 14 amino acids. V gave up 10 bases and J gave up 1 base; unmatched junction bases: 9. CDR3 loop: CATNKQGVSYEQYF. CDR3 DNA: TGTGCCACCAATAAACAGGGGGTTTCCTACGAGCAGTACTTC.

This clonotype showed up just a few times. The gene calls are TRBV20-1 and TRBJ2-4, with 14 positions matching TRBD2. Germline lookup yields CDR1 DFQATT and CDR2 SNEGSKA (reference sequence). The CDR3 is 15 amino acids. With 6 bases clipped from V and 8 bases from J, the junction kept 9 bases outside the gene matches. The DNA for the CDR3 is TGCAGTGCCAGACTAGCGGGAGGGCTTACGGACATTCAGTACTTC. This sequence encodes CSARLAGGLTDIQYF.

This clonotype has a handful of counts. The rearrangement links TRBV28 to TRBJ2-1; 8 nucleotides match TRBD2. After removal of 10 bases from V and 4 bases from J, the junction contained 6 bases not matched to a gene. The CDR3 covers 13 residues. Germline V gene lookup returns CDR1 MDHEN and CDR2 SYDVKM. The CDR3 nucleotides are TGTGCCACCAAGGGACTAGTTTACAATGAGCAGTTCTTC. Encoded protein: CATKGLVYNEQFF.

The V call is TRBV7-3, the J call TRBJ2-6; either TRBD1 or TRBD2 may fit D (5 bases each). Germline loops: CDR1 SGHTA, CDR2 FQGTGA. The CDR3 is 17 residues long. Trimming took off 2 bases at V and 0 bases at J, with 11 bases between the two ends. CDR3: CASSLQGRSSGANVLTF. CDR3 DNA: TGTGCCAGCAGCTTACAGGGACGGAGCTCTGGGGCCAACGTCCTGACTTTC.

The rearrangement uses TRBV20-1 and TRBJ2-7; TRBD2 matches 15 bases. With 2 bases clipped from V and 7 bases from J, the junction kept 9 bases outside the gene matches. Germline CDR1 and CDR2: DFQATT and SNEGSKA (reference sequence). The CDR3 has 16 amino acids. The CDR3 spells CSARPGTSGRLLEQYF. In nucleotides, the CDR3 is TGCAGTGCTAGACCGGGGACTAGCGGGAGGCTGTTGGAGCAGTACTTC.